These T cell receptor beta chains were read from a single sample in a study of shared clonotypes between healthy human individuals. TCRdb's copy holds only in-frame clones and misses some; the assay was immunoSEQ multiplex PCR. The sample contains about 360,000 clones, 70% to 75% of which appear only once. The specimen was memory CD4+ T cells sorted from blood. The receptors shown here come from a man aged 25-40 years in good health. Both conserved end residues are part of each CDR3. The D gene is left open where the match is weak. The size of a clone is reported for some rows only, either as once, few or many, or as a class for expanded clones.

v_gene	d_gene	j_gene	abundance	CDR3aa	CDR3nt
TRBV5-6	-	TRBJ1-5	-	CASSLAVASNQPQHF	TGTGCCAGCAGCTTGGCTGTAGCTAGCAATCAGCCCCAGCATTTT
TRBV5-1	-	TRBJ2-5	-	CASSLGSQETQYF	TGCGCCAGCAGCTTGGGCAGCCAAGAGACCCAGTACTTC
TRBV6-1	-	TRBJ1-2	-	CASSETHNYGYTF	TGTGCCAGCAGTGAGACACATAACTATGGCTACACCTTC
TRBV29-1	TRBD2	TRBJ2-3	-	CSVDAIFLAGSTDTQYF	TGCAGCGTTGATGCCATTTTTTTAGCGGGAAGCACAGATACGCAGTATTTT
TRBV27	-	TRBJ2-7	once	CASSPLDSSYEQYF	TGTGCCAGCAGTCCTCTGGACAGCTCCTACGAGCAGTACTTC
TRBV27	-	TRBJ2-5	-	CASSGSGAGQETQYF	TGTGCCAGCAGTGGCTCCGGGGCGGGGCAAGAGACCCAGTACTTC
TRBV10-3	TRBD1	TRBJ1-1	-	CAISESGTGAFF	TGTGCCATCAGTGAGTCGGGGACAGGAGCTTTCTTT
TRBV1	-	TRBJ2-2	-	CTSSHALSTGGARDGELFF	TGCACCAGCAGCCACGCCCTCTCAACAGGGGGCGCTAGGGACGGGGAGCTGTTTTTT
TRBV5-4	-	TRBJ2-7	once	CASSFLTGPYEQYF	TGTGCCAGCAGCTTTCTCACAGGCCCCTACGAGCAGTACTTC
TRBV10-2	-	TRBJ2-7	-	CASKGRANYEQYF	TGCGCCAGCAAGGGCAGGGCAAATTACGAGCAGTACTTC
TRBV4-3	-	TRBJ1-2	-	CASSQESTVNYGYTF	TGCGCCAGCAGCCAAGAATCGACAGTAAACTATGGCTACACCTTC
TRBV11-2	-	TRBJ2-1	-	CASSSLRGSYNEQFF	TGTGCCAGCAGCTCTCTCCGTGGCTCCTACAATGAGCAGTTCTTC
TRBV27	-	TRBJ2-7	-	CASSPLTGRDEQYF	TGTGCCAGCAGCCCTTTGACAGGGAGGGACGAGCAGTACTTC
TRBV7-9	TRBD2	TRBJ2-1	many	CASRNSKGTSGINEQFF	TGTGCCAGCAGGAACTCTAAAGGGACTAGCGGGATTAATGAGCAGTTCTTC
TRBV7-9	-	TRBJ2-1	-	CASSLAQGRYNEQFF	TGTGCCAGCAGCCTAGCCCAGGGGAGGTACAATGAGCAGTTCTTC
TRBV28	-	TRBJ1-2	few	CASNRPNYGYTF	TGTGCCAGCAACCGACCTAACTATGGCTACACCTTC
TRBV4-3	TRBD2	TRBJ2-5	few	CASSQDPPSGSSAETQYF	TGCGCCAGCAGCCAAGATCCTCCTAGCGGGAGTAGTGCGGAGACCCAGTACTTC
TRBV7-9	-	TRBJ1-4	-	CASRNINEKLFF	TGTGCCAGCAGGAACATCAATGAAAAACTGTTTTTT
TRBV7-9	-	TRBJ2-1	-	CASSPTGLSNEQFF	TGTGCCAGCAGCCCCACGGGACTGAGCAATGAGCAGTTCTTC
TRBV6-5	-	TRBJ2-1	-	CASTKNNEQFF	TGTGCCAGCACAAAAAACAATGAGCAGTTCTTC
TRBV6-6	-	TRBJ1-5	-	CASNRQDQPQHF	TGTGCCAGCAATAGGCAGGATCAGCCCCAGCATTTT
TRBV30	-	TRBJ1-1	once	CAWSQLPSTEAFF	TGTGCCTGGAGTCAGTTGCCCTCCACTGAAGCTTTCTTT
TRBV19	-	TRBJ2-1	-	CASSSMSGRNEQFF	TGTGCCAGTAGTTCAATGTCGGGTCGGAATGAGCAGTTCTTC
TRBV5-1	-	TRBJ2-1	-	CASSLVEGFYQFF	TGCGCCAGCAGCTTGGTCGAGGGATTTTATCAGTTCTTC
TRBV19	TRBD1	TRBJ2-1	few	CASSRWDRVNEQFF	TGTGCCAGTAGTAGATGGGACAGGGTCAATGAGCAGTTCTTC
TRBV10-2	TRBD2	TRBJ2-2	-	CASSPTSAGELFF	TGCGCCAGCAGTCCCACTAGCGCCGGGGAGCTGTTTTTT
TRBV25-1	-	TRBJ1-3	-	CASRTSGAGFGNTIYF	TGTGCCAGCAGGACATCCGGAGCGGGCTTCGGAAACACCATATATTTT
TRBV25-1	TRBD1	TRBJ1-4	-	CASSEWLRTGHEKLFF	TGTGCCAGCAGTGAATGGTTAAGGACAGGCCATGAAAAACTGTTTTTT
TRBV2	-	TRBJ1-1	-	CASRAGGGRVGTEAFF	TGTGCCAGCAGGGCCGGGGGGGGCCGCGTAGGAACTGAAGCTTTCTTT
TRBV5-1	-	TRBJ2-1	-	CASSLARGIHEQFF	TGCGCCAGCAGCTTGGCGCGCGGGATCCACGAGCAGTTCTTC
TRBV7-6	-	TRBJ2-1	-	CASSLYRESYNEQFF	TGTGCCAGCAGCTTGTACCGGGAATCGTACAATGAGCAGTTCTTC
TRBV5-6	TRBD2	TRBJ2-5	-	CASSPLGLAGERETQYF	TGTGCCAGCAGCCCTTTGGGGCTAGCGGGAGAGAGGGAGACCCAGTACTTC
TRBV11-2	TRBD1	TRBJ2-5	-	CASSRMGQKSQETQYF	TGTGCCAGCAGCAGAATGGGACAGAAAAGCCAAGAGACCCAGTACTTC
TRBV7-8	-	TRBJ2-7	many	CASSLVHEQYF	TGTGCCAGCAGCTTAGTGCACGAGCAGTACTTC
TRBV7-2	TRBD2	TRBJ2-2	-	CASSFSGFTGELFF	TGTGCCAGCAGCTTTAGCGGGTTCACCGGGGAGCTGTTTTTT
TRBV27	-	TRBJ2-7	many	CASSSPYEQYF	TGTGCCAGCAGTTCCCCCTACGAGCAGTACTTC
TRBV6-1	TRBD2	TRBJ2-1	once	CASSEAGAGVPNEQFF	TGTGCCAGCAGTGAAGCGGGAGCGGGAGTGCCCAATGAGCAGTTCTTC
TRBV7-7	-	TRBJ2-1	-	CASSPEFAYWETGYNEQFF	TGTGCCAGCAGCCCGGAATTTGCGTATTGGGAGACGGGCTACAATGAGCAGTTCTTC
TRBV27	TRBD2	TRBJ2-7	many	CASSLNLRLAGREQYF	TGTGCCAGCAGTTTAAACCTACGACTAGCGGGACGCGAGCAGTACTTC
TRBV4-3	-	TRBJ1-5	-	CASSQEVWGGQPQHF	TGCGCCAGCAGCCAAGAGGTTTGGGGAGGTCAGCCCCAGCATTTT
TRBV10-3	TRBD2	TRBJ2-3	few	CAIRGGGAGADTQYF	TGTGCCATCAGGGGGGGAGGGGCCGGCGCAGATACGCAGTATTTT
TRBV28	-	TRBJ1-4	-	CASNTIEGGLGKLFF	TGTGCCAGCAATACAATCGAGGGAGGTCTCGGGAAACTGTTTTTT
TRBV7-2	-	TRBJ2-1	-	CASSLVRGIYNEQFF	TGTGCCAGCAGCTTAGTTCGGGGGATCTACAATGAGCAGTTCTTC
TRBV9	-	TRBJ2-5	-	CASSGGKERGYQETQYF	TGTGCCAGCAGCGGGGGAAAGGAACGGGGTTACCAAGAGACCCAGTACTTC
TRBV10-3	-	TRBJ2-7	-	CAISESVTGTFYEQYF	TGTGCCATCAGTGAGTCGGTTACAGGGACTTTCTACGAGCAGTACTTC
TRBV5-1	TRBD2	TRBJ2-5	few	CASSLGLQTSGRQETQYF	TGCGCCAGCAGCTTGGGGTTACAGACTAGCGGGAGACAAGAGACCCAGTACTTC
TRBV11-1	-	TRBJ1-1	-	CASSLGAVGNTEAFF	TGTGCCAGCAGCTTAGGGGCCGTGGGGAACACTGAAGCTTTCTTT
TRBV6-1	-	TRBJ2-3	once	CASRLRDDTQYF	TGTGCCAGCAGGTTAAGGGACGATACGCAGTATTTT
TRBV2	-	TRBJ2-5	few	CASSYVEQETQYF	TGTGCCAGCAGTTACGTAGAACAAGAGACCCAGTACTTC
TRBV19	-	TRBJ2-7	-	CASSIGGAVREQYF	TGTGCCAGTAGTATCGGTGGCGCGGTACGCGAGCAGTACTTC
TRBV14	-	TRBJ1-2	-	CASSQRVGRGEYGYTF	TGTGCCAGCAGCCAAAGGGTGGGACGGGGAGAATATGGCTACACCTTC
TRBV2	TRBD1	TRBJ2-6	-	CASRDRGLFGANVLTF	TGTGCCAGCAGGGACAGGGGGCTTTTTGGGGCCAACGTCCTGACTTTC
TRBV10-3	TRBD2	TRBJ2-5	-	CAISGGGLAGQETQYF	TGTGCCATCAGCGGGGGGGGACTAGCGGGACAAGAGACCCAGTACTTC